This passage covers 30 T cell receptor beta chains from one sample sequenced in a study of identical twins. TCRdb used MiXCR to reprocess the 5' RACE reads, holding one entry per CDR3 protein. The sample lists fewer than 500,000 distinct CDR3 sequences; over 11% were seen once. This same sample was also taken into another study, of yellow fever vaccine responses in identical twins.

The sequenced material came from CD4+ T cells sorted from blood. Source of these receptors: a woman between 18 and 30 years old in good health.

This clonotype was seen ten or more times. The chain employs TRBV10-2 and TRBJ2-5; TRBD2 is a possible D gene (6 bases). Germline-derived CDR1 and CDR2 are WSHSY and SAAADI. CDR3 size: 12 residues. The germline V and J ends were trimmed by 0 bases and 7 bases, with 6 bases remaining between them. Written as DNA, the CDR3 is TGCGCCAGCAGTGAGTCGCGGGGGACCCAGTACTTC. Protein: CASSESRGTQYF.

Only a few counts were recorded for this clonotype. V gene TRBV6-5 combines with J gene TRBJ2-6, with D uncertain. Per germline, CDR1 MNHEY and CDR2 SVGAGI. The CDR3 loop spans 16 amino acids. Trimming shortened V by 0 bases and J by 0 bases, and 6 bases separated the two germline ends. Written as DNA, the CDR3 is TGTGCCAGCAGTTACTCGCGGTACTCTGGGGCCAACGTCCTGACTTTC. It encodes CASSYSRYSGANVLTF.

CDR3 protein: CSARDQGSFVEQYF. Here the CDR3 DNA reads TGCAGTGCTAGAGATCAGGGTAGCTTTGTCGAGCAGTACTTC. V usage is TRBV20-1 and J usage is TRBJ2-7; tentative D call: TRBD1 (5 bases). Deletions cut 0 bases from V and 6 bases from J, with 15 bases between. Germline V CDR1 and CDR2: DFQATT, SNEGSKA (reference sequence). This CDR3 comprises 14 residues.

This clonotype was found once. The genes are TRBV30 and TRBJ2-7; 8 bases match TRBD1. Germline trimming cut 3 bases from V and 6 bases from J; bases unmatched to any gene: 10. The CDR3 has 14 amino acids. CDR1 and CDR2 (germline): GTSNPN, SVGIG (reference sequence). The CDR3 loop reads CAWRRQGTGGEQYF. DNA of the CDR3: TGTGCCTGGAGACGACAGGGGACTGGTGGCGAGCAGTACTTC.

This rearrangement joins TRBV21-1 to TRBJ2-1; TRBD2, the table's D call, was not compared with the DNA. TRBV21-1 is classified as a pseudogene. The CDR3 totals 21 residues. As DNA, the CDR3 is TGTGCCAGCAGCAAAGTAGGCCCGGGGATGGCGGGAGGGACCGCGGAATTGGAGCAGTTCTTC. This sequence encodes CASSKVGPGMAGGTAELEQFF.

The sample holds a few counts of this clonotype. The gene calls are TRBV28 and TRBJ2-1; D gene uncertain. Germline assignment: CDR1 MDHEN and CDR2 SYDVKM. The CDR3 consists of 13 residues. Trimming left V 2 bases short and J 7 bases short, with 9 bases between. This chain's CDR3 is CASSLEKTNEQFF. The CDR3 nucleotides read TGTGCCAGCAGTTTAGAGAAGACGAATGAGCAGTTCTTC.

This clonotype was recorded a few times. V gene TRBV4-2 combines with J gene TRBJ2-5, with TRBD2 matching over 7 bases. In germline, CDR1 is LGHNA, CDR2 YNFKEQ. The CDR3 totals 16 residues. J lost 2 bases, V lost 0 bases, and 6 bases had no gene match. CDR3 DNA sequence: TGTGCCAGCAGCCAAGATTCGGGGACTAAACAAGAGACCCAGTACTTC. The encoded protein is CASSQDSGTKQETQYF.

This clonotype was picked up many times. V gene TRBV15 combines with J gene TRBJ2-7; 7 nucleotides line up with TRBD1. CDR1 and CDR2 from the germline V gene are LNHNV and YYDKDF (reference sequence). The CDR3 spans 15 residues. Trimming took 0 bases from V and 4 from J; bases not matched to a gene: 6. The CDR3 DNA reads TGTGCCACCAGCAGAGAGGCGGCAGGGGGTTACGAGCAGTACTTC. Translating it yields CATSREAAGGYEQYF.

Only a few counts were recorded for this clonotype. V is TRBV4-2 and J is TRBJ1-2; 7 positions agree with TRBD1. Germline CDR1 reads LGHNA; CDR2 reads YNFKEQ. The ends lost 0 bases at V and 8 bases at J; junction bases unmatched: 12. The CDR3 covers 16 residues. The DNA of the CDR3 is TGTGCCAGCAGCCAAGACCCGACAGGGCTACGGGACGGCTACACCTTC. This sequence encodes CASSQDPTGLRDGYTF.

The chain links TRBV28 to TRBJ2-7, with no clear D. Trimming shortened V by 3 bases and J by 5 bases, and 2 bases separated the two germline ends. CDR1 is MDHEN, CDR2 SYDVKM, per germline. The CDR3 extends over 10 amino acids. CDR3 amino acids: CASSFNEQYF. The CDR3 DNA is TGTGCCAGCAGTTTTAACGAGCAGTACTTC. Using reference TRBV28 and TRBJ2-7 for the parts outside the CDR3, the full variable domain is DVKVTQSSRYLVKRTGEKVFLECVQDMDHENMFWYRQDPGLGLRLIYFSYDVKMKEKGDIPEGYSVSREKKERFSLILESASTNQTSMYLCASSFNEQYFGPGTRLTVT.

Only a few counts were recorded for this clonotype. The V call is TRBV29-1, the J call TRBJ2-1; maybe TRBD2 (6 bases). The CDR3 has 13 amino acids. CDR1 is SQVTM, CDR2 ANQGSEA, per germline. Trimming took off 6 bases at V and 2 bases at J, with 11 bases between the two ends. DNA of the CDR3: TGCAGCGTCCGCGGGGCGGCCTACAATGAGCAGTTCTTC. This codes for CSVRGAAYNEQFF.

This clonotype has a handful of counts. This sequence joins TRBV4-2 and TRBJ2-1, with 9 bases fitting TRBD1. Germline loops: CDR1 LGHNA, CDR2 YNFKEQ. The CDR3 is 15 residues long. The V gene end was trimmed by 1 base and the J gene end by 6 bases; junction bases not matched to a gene: 4. Here the CDR3 DNA reads TGTGCCAGCAGCCAAGGGGACAGGGACATCAATGAGCAGTTCTTC. It yields the protein CASSQGDRDINEQFF.

This clonotype was detected only a few times. The chain joins TRBV6-1 to TRBJ2-5; perhaps D is TRBD1 or TRBD2 (5 bases each). CDR1 and CDR2 (germline): MNHNS, SASEGT. This CDR3 contains 14 residues. V was clipped by 8 bases and J by 5 bases, with 18 bases between them. The CDR3 region is CASANSGLGETQYF. The DNA for the CDR3 is TGTGCCAGCGCCAATTCGGGGCTTGGGGAGACCCAGTACTTC.

There are a few counts of this clonotype. V gene TRBV4-3 combines with J gene TRBJ2-7, with TRBD1 matching 8 bases. Germline-derived CDR1 and CDR2 are LGHNA and YSLEER. The CDR3 is 15 amino acids. Trimming removed 4 bases from V and 2 bases from J; junction bases left unmatched: 7. The CDR3 loop reads CASSRIRQGPYEQYF. DNA of the CDR3: TGCGCCAGCAGCCGGATCCGACAGGGGCCCTACGAGCAGTACTTC.

In this sample, this clonotype turned up a few times. The chain joins TRBV20-1 to TRBJ2-5; D remains ambiguous. The CDR3 totals 14 residues. Germline CDR1 is DFQATT and CDR2 is SNEGSKA (reference sequence). Trimming took off 3 bases at V and 1 base at J, with 12 bases between the two ends. The CDR3, as DNA: TGCAGTGCTAGTGTACAAGTTACCCAAGAGACCCAGTACTTC. This sequence encodes CSASVQVTQETQYF.

This clonotype was recorded a few times. The gene calls are TRBV12-5 and TRBJ2-3; 11 nucleotides align to TRBD2. CDR3 length equals 15 residues. J lost 3 bases, V lost 5 bases, and 4 bases had no gene match. Per the germline V gene, CDR1 is LGHNT and CDR2 is FRNRAP. The chain's CDR3 is CASGKLAGVTDTQYF. For the CDR3, the DNA is TGTGCTAGTGGTAAACTAGCGGGGGTGACAGATACGCAGTATTTT.

This clonotype was detected only a few times. This chain joins TRBV6-1 and TRBJ2-5; D unclear. There are 16 residues in the CDR3. The V end was cut by 6 bases, the J end by 7 bases, with 24 bases between. Germline V gene data show CDR1 as MNHNS and CDR2 as SASEGT. This chain's CDR3 is CASSPGRLTVPGTQYF. Here the CDR3 DNA reads TGTGCCAGCAGCCCTGGCCGCCTCACAGTCCCAGGGACCCAGTACTTC.

This clonotype was seen at least ten times. This chain joins TRBV12-3 or TRBV12-4 and TRBJ2-5, with 10 bases matching TRBD1. The CDR3 loop spans 14 amino acids. The V segment lost 8 bases and the J segment 4 bases; nucleotides outside the gene matches: 7. CDR3 amino acids: CASGVTGGGETQYF. DNA for the CDR3: TGTGCCAGCGGCGTGACAGGGGGCGGAGAGACCCAGTACTTC.

This clonotype was observed at least ten times. V and J are TRBV6-2 or TRBV6-3 and TRBJ2-1; D unclear. This CDR3 has 14 amino acids. Between the trimmed V and J ends, which lost 7 bases and 7 bases, there was a span of 17 bases. CDR1 is MNHEY, CDR2 SVGEGT, per germline. The CDR3: CASTQWPAFNEQFF. The CDR3 bases are TGTGCCAGCACCCAGTGGCCGGCCTTTAATGAGCAGTTCTTC.

The sample holds many counts of this clonotype. The CDR3 region has the DNA TGCAGTGCTAGTGCGGGGACCTACTCTGGGGCCAACGTCCTGACTTTC. It codes for CSASAGTYSGANVLTF. The V and J genes are TRBV20-1 and TRBJ2-6; possibly TRBD2 for D (6 bases). Germline CDR1 and CDR2: DFQATT and SNEGSKA (reference sequence). CDR3 length equals 16 residues. V was cut by 3 bases and J by 0 bases, with 12 bases left in between.

This clonotype was observed many times. This chain links TRBV12-3 or TRBV12-4 with TRBJ2-7; a weak D match, TRBD2 (6 bases). The V and J ends lost 6 bases and 0 bases respectively, with 15 bases between them. The CDR3 has 15 residues. CDR3 protein: CASSRGLTSSYEQYF. CDR3 bases: TGTGCCAGCAGCCGGGGACTGACGAGCTCCTACGAGCAGTACTTC.

In its sample, this clonotype was seen a few times. V and J are TRBV20-1 and TRBJ1-4; D remains ambiguous. V dropped 2 bases and J dropped 6 bases, with 13 bases sitting between them. This CDR3 is 14 amino acids long. The germline V gene has CDR1 DFQATT and CDR2 SNEGSKA (reference sequence). This CDR3 reads CSARKGVGHEKLFF. The CDR3 coding sequence is TGCAGTGCTAGAAAAGGCGTCGGGCATGAAAAACTGTTTTTT.

To note about this clonotype: At one boundary the junction diverges from the germline segment, which might be a read error. The rearrangement links TRBV19 to TRBJ2-7; 13 bases align to TRBD2. The germline CDR1 and CDR2 sequences are LNHDA and SQIVND (reference sequence). This CDR3 spans 15 amino acids. This CDR3 reads CASKRTSGSTYEQCF. In nucleotides, the CDR3 is TGTGCCAGTAAACGGACTAGCGGGAGCACCTACGAGCAGTGCTTC.

J is TRBJ2-3 and V is TRBV29-1; D tentatively reads TRBD1 or TRBD2 (5 bases each). The V end lost 6 bases, the J end lost 1 base, and 14 bases lay between the germline ends. Germline assignment: CDR1 SQVTM and CDR2 ANQGSEA. This CDR3 is 14 amino acids long. The CDR3 loop reads CSVDRGAGTDTQYF. CDR3 coding DNA: TGCAGCGTCGACCGAGGGGCGGGCACAGATACGCAGTATTTT.

This clonotype was counted between two and nine times. The chain employs TRBV7-2 and TRBJ1-2, with D hard to call. Deletions cut 1 base from V and 8 bases from J, with 20 bases between. Germline V gene lookup returns CDR1 SGHTA and CDR2 FQGNSA. This CDR3 region has 16 residues. CDR3 amino acids: CASSLGGSGWMQGYTF. In DNA, the CDR3 is TGTGCCAGCAGCTTAGGTGGTTCGGGTTGGATGCAGGGCTACACCTTC.

The sample holds a few counts of this clonotype. This chain links TRBV29-1 with TRBJ2-3, with 12 bases fitting TRBD2. Germline CDR1 is SQVTM and CDR2 is ANQGSEA. The CDR3 is 17 residues long. V trimming: 6 bases; J trimming: 3 bases; junction bases outside the gene matches: 13. The CDR3 DNA sequence: TGCAGCGTGGGGACAAGACGACTAGCGGGAGCTACAGATACGCAGTATTTT. This translates into CSVGTRRLAGATDTQYF.

In this sample, this clonotype turned up many times. The V and J genes are TRBV10-3 and TRBJ2-1; D possibly matches TRBD1 or TRBD2 (5 bases each). Trimming cost V 2 bases and J 6 bases, with 11 bases left between them. CDR3 length: 14 amino acids. Germline V gene sequence: CDR1 ENHRY, CDR2 SYGVKD. Here the CDR3 reads CAISEDRDLNEQFF. DNA for the CDR3: TGTGCCATCAGTGAGGACCGGGACCTCAATGAGCAGTTCTTC.

This clonotype has more than one count but fewer than ten. This rearrangement joins TRBV11-1 to TRBJ1-3; D possibly corresponds to TRBD1 (6 bases). The CDR3 extends over 18 amino acids. Per germline, CDR1 SGHAT and CDR2 FQDESV (reference sequence). V dropped 5 bases and J dropped 4 bases, with 24 bases sitting between them. The CDR3 region is CASSPRAGGHASGNTIYF. The CDR3 DNA reads TGTGCCAGCAGCCCCCGCGCCGGGGGCCACGCTAGCGGAAACACCATATATTTT.

This clonotype has more than one count but fewer than ten. CDR3 region: CASSQIAGEVNIQYF. CDR3 nucleotides: TGTGCCAGCTCACAGATAGCGGGAGAGGTAAACATTCAGTACTTC. This chain uses TRBV18 with TRBJ2-4, with 9 bases that match TRBD2. This CDR3 has 15 amino acids. The V gene end was trimmed by 4 bases and the J gene end by 6 bases; junction bases not matched to a gene: 7. Germline lookup yields CDR1 KGHSH and CDR2 LQKENI.

V gene TRBV5-1 combines with J gene TRBJ2-3; tentative D call: TRBD1 (6 bases). The CDR3 is 16 residues long. Germline V gene lookup returns CDR1 SGHRS and CDR2 YFSETQ. Between the trimmed V and J ends, which lost 4 bases and 0 bases, there was a span of 15 bases. CDR3 sequence (DNA): TGCGCCAGCAGCCCGATCTTAAGGGGGAGCACAGATACGCAGTATTTT. It translates to CASSPILRGSTDTQYF.